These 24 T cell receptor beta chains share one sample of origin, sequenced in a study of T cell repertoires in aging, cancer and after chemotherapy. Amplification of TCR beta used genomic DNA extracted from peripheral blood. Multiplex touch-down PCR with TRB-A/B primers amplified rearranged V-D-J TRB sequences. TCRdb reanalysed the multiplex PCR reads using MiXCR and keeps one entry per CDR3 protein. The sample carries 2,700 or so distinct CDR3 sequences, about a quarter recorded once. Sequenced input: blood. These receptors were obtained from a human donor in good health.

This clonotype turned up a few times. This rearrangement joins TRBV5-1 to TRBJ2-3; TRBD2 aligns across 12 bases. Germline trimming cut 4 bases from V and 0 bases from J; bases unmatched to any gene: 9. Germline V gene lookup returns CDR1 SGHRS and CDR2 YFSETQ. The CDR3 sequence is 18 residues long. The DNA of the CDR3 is TGCGCCAGCAGCACGACTAGCGGGAGAGGGGCTAGCACAGATACGCAGTATTTT. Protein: CASSTTSGRGASTDTQYF.

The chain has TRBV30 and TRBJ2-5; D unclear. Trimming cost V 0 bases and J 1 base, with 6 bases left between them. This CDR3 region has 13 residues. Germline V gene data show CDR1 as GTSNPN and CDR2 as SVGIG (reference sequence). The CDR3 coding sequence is TGTGCCTGGAGTGTTCGGATCCAAGAGACCCAGTACTTC. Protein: CAWSVRIQETQYF.

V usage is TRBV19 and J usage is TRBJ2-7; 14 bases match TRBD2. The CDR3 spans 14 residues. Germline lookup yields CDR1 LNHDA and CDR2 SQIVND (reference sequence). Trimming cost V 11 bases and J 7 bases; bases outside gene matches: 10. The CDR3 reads CAWRGLAGVREQYF. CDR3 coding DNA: TGTGCCTGGAGGGGACTAGCGGGAGTTAGGGAGCAGTACTTC.

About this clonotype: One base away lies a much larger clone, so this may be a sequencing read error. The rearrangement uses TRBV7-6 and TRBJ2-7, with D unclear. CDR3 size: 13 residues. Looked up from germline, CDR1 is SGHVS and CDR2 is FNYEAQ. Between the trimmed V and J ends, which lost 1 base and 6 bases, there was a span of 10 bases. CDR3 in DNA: TGTGCCAGCAGCTTAGGGGTGCGCGTCGAGCAGTACTTC. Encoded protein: CASSLGVRVEQYF.

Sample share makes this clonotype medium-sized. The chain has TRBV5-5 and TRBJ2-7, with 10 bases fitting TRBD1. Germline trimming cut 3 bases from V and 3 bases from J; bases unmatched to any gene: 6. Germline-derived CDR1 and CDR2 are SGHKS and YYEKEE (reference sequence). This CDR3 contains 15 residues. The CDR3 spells CASSSPGQGFYEQYF. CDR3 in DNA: TGTGCCAGCAGCTCCCCGGGACAGGGGTTCTACGAGCAGTACTTC.

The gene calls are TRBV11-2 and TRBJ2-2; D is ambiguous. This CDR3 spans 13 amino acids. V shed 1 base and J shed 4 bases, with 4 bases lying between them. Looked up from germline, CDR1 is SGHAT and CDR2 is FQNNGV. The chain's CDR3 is CASSLGTTGELFF. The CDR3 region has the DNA TGTGCCAGCAGCTTAGGGACCACCGGGGAGCTGTTTTTT.

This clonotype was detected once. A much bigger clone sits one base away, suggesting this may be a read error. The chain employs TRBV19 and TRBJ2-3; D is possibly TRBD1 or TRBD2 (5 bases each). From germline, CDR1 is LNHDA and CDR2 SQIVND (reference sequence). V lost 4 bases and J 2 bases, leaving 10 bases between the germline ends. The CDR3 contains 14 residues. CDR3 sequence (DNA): TGTGCCAGTAGTACCCGGGACCTCACAGATACGCAGTATTTT. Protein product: CASSTRDLTDTQYF.

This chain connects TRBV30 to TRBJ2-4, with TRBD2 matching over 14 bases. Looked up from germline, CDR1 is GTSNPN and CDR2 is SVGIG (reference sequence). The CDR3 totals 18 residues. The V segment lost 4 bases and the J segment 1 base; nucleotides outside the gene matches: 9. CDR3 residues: CAWTTGTSGRGAKNIQYF. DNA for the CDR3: TGTGCCTGGACGACCGGGACTAGCGGGAGAGGGGCCAAAAACATTCAGTACTTC.

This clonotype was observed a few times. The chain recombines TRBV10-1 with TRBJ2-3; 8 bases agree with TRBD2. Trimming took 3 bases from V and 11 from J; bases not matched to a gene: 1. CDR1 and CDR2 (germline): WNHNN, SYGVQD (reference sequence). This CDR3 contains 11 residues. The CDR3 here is CASSDAGGQYF. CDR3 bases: TGCGCCAGCAGTGACGCGGGGGGGCAGTATTTT.

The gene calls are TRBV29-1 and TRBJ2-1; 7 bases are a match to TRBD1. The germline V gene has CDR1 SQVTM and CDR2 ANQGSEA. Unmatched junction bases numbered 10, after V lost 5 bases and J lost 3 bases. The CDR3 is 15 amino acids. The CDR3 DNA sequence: TGCAGCGTTCAAGGTGGACAGGCCGGCTACAATGAGCAGTTCTTC. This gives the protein CSVQGGQAGYNEQFF.

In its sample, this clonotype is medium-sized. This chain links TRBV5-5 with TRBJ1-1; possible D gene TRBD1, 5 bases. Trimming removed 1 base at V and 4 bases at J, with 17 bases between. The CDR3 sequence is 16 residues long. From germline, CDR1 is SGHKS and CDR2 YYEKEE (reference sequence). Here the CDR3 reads CASSLMGDLGSTEAFF. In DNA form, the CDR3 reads TGTGCCAGCAGCTTGATGGGGGACCTAGGCAGCACTGAAGCTTTCTTT.

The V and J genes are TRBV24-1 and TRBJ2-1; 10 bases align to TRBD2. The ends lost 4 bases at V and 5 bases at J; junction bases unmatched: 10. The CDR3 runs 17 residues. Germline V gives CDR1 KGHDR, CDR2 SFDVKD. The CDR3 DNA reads TGTGCCACCAGTGACTCGGGACTAGCGCATAGAGACAATGAGCAGTTCTTC. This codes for CATSDSGLAHRDNEQFF.

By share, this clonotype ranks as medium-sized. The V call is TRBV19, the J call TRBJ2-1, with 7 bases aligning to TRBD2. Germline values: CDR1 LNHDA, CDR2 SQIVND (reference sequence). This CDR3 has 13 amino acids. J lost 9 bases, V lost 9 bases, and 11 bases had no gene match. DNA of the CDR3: TGTGCCAGCGGGACCCTAGGCGGGAGTGAGCAGTTCTTC. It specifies CASGTLGGSEQFF.

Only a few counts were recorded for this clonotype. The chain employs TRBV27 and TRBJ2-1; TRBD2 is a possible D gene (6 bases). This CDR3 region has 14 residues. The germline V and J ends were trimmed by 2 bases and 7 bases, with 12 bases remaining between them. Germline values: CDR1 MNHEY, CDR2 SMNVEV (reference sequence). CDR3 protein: CASSLGGVWNEQFF. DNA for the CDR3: TGTGCCAGCAGTTTAGGAGGGGTTTGGAATGAGCAGTTCTTC.

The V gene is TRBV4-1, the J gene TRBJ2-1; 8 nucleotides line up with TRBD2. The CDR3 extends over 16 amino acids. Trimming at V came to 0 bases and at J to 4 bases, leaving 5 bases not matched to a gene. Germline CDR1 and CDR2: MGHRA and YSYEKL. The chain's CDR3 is CASSQDQREGYNEQFF. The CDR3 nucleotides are TGCGCCAGCAGCCAAGATCAACGGGAGGGATACAATGAGCAGTTCTTC.

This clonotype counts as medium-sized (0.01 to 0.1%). CDR3 amino acids: CASKEGVGLLAGDGEQFF. The CDR3 DNA reads as TGTGCCAGCAAAGAAGGAGTAGGCTTACTAGCGGGAGATGGTGAGCAGTTCTTC. The rearrangement uses TRBV27 and TRBJ2-1; 11 nucleotides match TRBD2. J lost 9 bases, V lost 7 bases, and 20 bases had no gene match. Germline V gene lookup returns CDR1 MNHEY and CDR2 SMNVEV (reference sequence). The CDR3 spans 18 residues.

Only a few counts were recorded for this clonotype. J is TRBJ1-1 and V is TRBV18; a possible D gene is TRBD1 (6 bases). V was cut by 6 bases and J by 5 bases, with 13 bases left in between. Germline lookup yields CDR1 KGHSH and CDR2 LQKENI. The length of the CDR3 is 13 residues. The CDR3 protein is CASSGRGGTEAFF. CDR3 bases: TGTGCCAGCTCTGGCAGGGGTGGAACTGAAGCTTTCTTT. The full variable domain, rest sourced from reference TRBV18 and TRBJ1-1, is NAGVMQNPRHLVRRRGQEARLRCSPMKGHSHVYWYRQLPEEGLKFMVYLQKENIIDESGMPKERFSAEFPKEGPSILRIQQVVRGDSAAYFCASSGRGGTEAFFGQGTRLTVV.

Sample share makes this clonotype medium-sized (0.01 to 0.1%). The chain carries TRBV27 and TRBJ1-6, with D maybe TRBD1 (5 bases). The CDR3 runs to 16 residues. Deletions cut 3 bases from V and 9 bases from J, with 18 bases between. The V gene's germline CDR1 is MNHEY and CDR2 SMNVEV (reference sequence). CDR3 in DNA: TGTGCCAGCAGTTTGGGTGCGAGGGGCTGGGGTTCACCCCTCCACTTT. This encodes CASSLGARGWGSPLHF.

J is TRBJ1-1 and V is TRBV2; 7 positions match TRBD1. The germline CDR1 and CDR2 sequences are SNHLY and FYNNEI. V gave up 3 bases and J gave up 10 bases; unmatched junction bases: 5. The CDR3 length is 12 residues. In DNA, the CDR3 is TGTGCCAGCAGTGACCGGGCAGGGGGAGCTTTCTTT. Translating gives CASSDRAGGAFF.

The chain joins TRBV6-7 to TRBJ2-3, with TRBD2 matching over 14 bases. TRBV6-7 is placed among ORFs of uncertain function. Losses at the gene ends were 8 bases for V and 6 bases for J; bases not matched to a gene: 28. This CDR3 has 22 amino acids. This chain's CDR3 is CASGTGGRRGLAGAMPRDTQYF. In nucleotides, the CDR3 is TGTGCCAGCGGAACAGGGGGCCGTCGGGGACTAGCGGGAGCTATGCCGCGGGATACGCAGTATTTT.

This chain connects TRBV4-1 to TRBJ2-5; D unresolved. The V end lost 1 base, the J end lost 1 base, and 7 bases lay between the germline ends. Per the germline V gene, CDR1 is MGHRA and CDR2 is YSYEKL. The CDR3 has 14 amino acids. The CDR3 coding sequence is TGCGCCAGCAGCCAAGGGGTTCGCCAAGAGACCCAGTACTTC. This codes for CASSQGVRQETQYF.

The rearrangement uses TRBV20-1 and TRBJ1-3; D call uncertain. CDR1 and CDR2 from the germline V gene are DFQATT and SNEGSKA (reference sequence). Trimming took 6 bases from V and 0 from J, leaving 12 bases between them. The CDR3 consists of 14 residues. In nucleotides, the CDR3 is TGCAGTGCCGCCCGAGGAGCCTCTGGAAACACCATATATTTT. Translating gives CSAARGASGNTIYF.

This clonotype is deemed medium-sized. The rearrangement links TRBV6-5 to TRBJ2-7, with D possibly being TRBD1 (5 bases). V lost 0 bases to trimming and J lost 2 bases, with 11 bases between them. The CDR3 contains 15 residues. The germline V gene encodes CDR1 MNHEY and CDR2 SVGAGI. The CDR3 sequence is CASSYSPGRAYEQYF. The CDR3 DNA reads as TGTGCCAGCAGTTACTCGCCAGGGCGAGCCTACGAGCAGTACTTC.

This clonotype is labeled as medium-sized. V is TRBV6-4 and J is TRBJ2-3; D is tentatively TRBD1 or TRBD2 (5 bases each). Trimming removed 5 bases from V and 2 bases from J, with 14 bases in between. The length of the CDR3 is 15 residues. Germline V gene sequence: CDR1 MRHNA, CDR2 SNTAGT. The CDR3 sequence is CASSYQLGTTDTQYF. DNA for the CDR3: TGTGCCAGCAGTTACCAGCTCGGGACCACAGATACGCAGTATTTT.